This T cell receptor (beta chain) originates from a study of T cell responses to AZD1222 COVID-19 vaccine. Germline loops: CDR1 LNHDA, CDR2 SQIVND (reference sequence). The CDR3 has 13 residues. Trimming pared 3 bases from V and 2 bases from J, leaving 7 bases between. The study, taken as a whole, reports: The sample set comprised mostly white British donors with more females, and clonal diversity was possibly underestimated.

About this clone: The antigen remains undetermined.

Libraries were prepared by immunoSEQ multiplex PCR; TCRdb keeps only in-frame clonotypes and omits some of them. The table includes tens of thousands of clones, approximately 80% detected once. Sequences were derived from peripheral blood, sampled on day 0 of AZD1222 vaccination. The TCR was taken from an adult in good health. This chain connects TRBV19 to TRBJ1-2, with D unresolved. This chain's CDR3 is CASSMQGNYGYTF. CDR3 coding DNA: TGTGCCAGTAGTATGCAAGGCAACTATGGCTACACCTTC.